This is a list of T cell receptor beta chains from one sample in a study of CD4 T cells in relation to SARS-CoV-2 and coronaviruses. These receptors have no identified antigens. TCRdb keeps only in-frame clones here, not all; method: immunoSEQ multiplex PCR. The data contain 36,000 or so clones, 77% of them singletons. Sequenced: memory CD4+ T cells from PBMCs, cultured in vitro. The receptors come from an adult with COVID-19. The CDR3 runs from the conserved cysteine through the conserved F or W. The D gene is left open where the match is weak. Rows may omit the clone size; those that give it use once, few, many or a size class.

TRBV30,TRBD1,TRBJ1-1,few,TGTGCCTGGTACAGGGGTAGAGCTGAAGCTTTCTTT,CAWYRGRAEAFF
TRBV27,-,TRBJ1-2,few,TGTGCCAGCAGTTTAGGCCGCCCGGGGAACGGTGGCTACACCTTC,CASSLGRPGNGGYTF
TRBV18,-,TRBJ2-7,-,TGTGCCAGCTCACCGGGGCCAAGAACGCTCCACGAGCAGTACTTC,CASSPGPRTLHEQYF
TRBV18,-,TRBJ2-2,-,TGTGCCAGCTCACCATGGGCCATAAAAATTGACACCGGGGAGCTGTTTTTT,CASSPWAIKIDTGELFF
TRBV3-1/TRBV3-2,TRBD1,TRBJ2-5,-,TGTGCCAGCAGCCAAGGGCAGGGGGCTCGGGAGACCCAGTACTTC,CASSQGQGARETQYF
TRBV20-1,-,TRBJ2-5,-,TGCAGTGCTAGTCGGACCCCCCTAGGGGAGACCCAGTACTTC,CSASRTPLGETQYF
TRBV5-1,TRBD2,TRBJ2-5,-,TGCGCCAGCAGCCCACGGGCAACAACTAGCGGAGGAGAGACCCAGTACTTC,CASSPRATTSGGETQYF
TRBV6-4,-,TRBJ2-6,-,TGTGCCAGCCGACCCTTGGGGGCCAACGTCCTGACTTTC,CASRPLGANVLTF
TRBV5-5,TRBD2,TRBJ2-5,-,TGTGCCAGCAGCTTGGAACTAGCGGGAGGCCGGGAGACCCAGTACTTC,CASSLELAGGRETQYF
TRBV6-6,TRBD1,TRBJ2-7,-,TGTGCCAGCAGCTCCGGGACAGCCTCGTTCGCCGAGCAGTACTTC,CASSSGTASFAEQYF
TRBV7-2,TRBD2,TRBJ2-5,-,TGTGCCAGCAGCATCGGACTAGCGGAAGAGACCCAGTACTTC,CASSIGLAEETQYF
TRBV29-1,TRBD1,TRBJ2-5,-,TGCAGCGGCCAGGGGGAAAAAATCTTCCAGTACTTC,CSGQGEKIFQYF
TRBV6-6,TRBD2,TRBJ2-7,-,TGTGCCAGCAGTTACGGGACTAGCGGGACCTACGAGCAGTACTTC,CASSYGTSGTYEQYF
TRBV30,-,TRBJ2-5,-,TGTGCCTGGAGTCATAGGGTTCCGGGTTCCCAAGAGACCCAGTACTTC,CAWSHRVPGSQETQYF
TRBV6-5,-,TRBJ2-3,once,TGTGCCAGCAGTTACGACAGGAACACAGATACGCAGTATTTT,CASSYDRNTDTQYF
TRBV12-3/TRBV12-4,-,TRBJ2-5,-,TGTGCCAGCAGCTCAGAGGGTACAGAGACCCAGTACTTC,CASSSEGTETQYF
TRBV11-3,-,TRBJ1-1,-,TGTGCCAGCAGTTCACAGGGGAACACTGAAGCTTTCTTT,CASSSQGNTEAFF
TRBV18,TRBD2,TRBJ2-7,-,TGTGCCAGCTCTCAAGGGACTAGCGGGAGCATGGACGAGCAGTACTTC,CASSQGTSGSMDEQYF
TRBV5-1,-,TRBJ2-7,-,TGCGCCAGCAGCCCGACAGAGGATTCCTACGAGCAGTACTTC,CASSPTEDSYEQYF
TRBV5-8,-,TRBJ1-6,-,TGTGCCAGCAGCTCCAGTTATAATTCACCCCTCCACTTT,CASSSSYNSPLHF
TRBV5-4,-,TRBJ2-7,once,TGTGCCAGCAGCTTGGGAGGTGGGGGACAAGCTCCCTACGAGCAGTACTTC,CASSLGGGGQAPYEQYF
TRBV14,-,TRBJ2-3,-,TGTGCCAGCAGCCTCGGGAGTCTTGAGGCAGATACGCAGTATTTT,CASSLGSLEADTQYF
TRBV5-1,TRBD1,TRBJ1-2,-,TGCGCCAGCAGCGCGGGACAGGGGGCTGGGGGTGGCTACACCTTC,CASSAGQGAGGGYTF
TRBV30,TRBD2,TRBJ2-1,-,TGTGCCTGGAGTACTTCTAGCGGACTCTACAATGAGCAGTTCTTC,CAWSTSSGLYNEQFF
TRBV7-9,-,TRBJ2-2,few,TGTGCCAGCGCCAGGGCGGAGGGCGCCGGGGAGCTGTTTTTT,CASARAEGAGELFF
TRBV27,TRBD1,TRBJ2-7,-,TGTGCCAGCAGTTACGAGACAGGGTCCCACGAGCAGTACTTC,CASSYETGSHEQYF
TRBV30,-,TRBJ2-5,-,TGTGCCTGGAGTATGGGGTGGGAGACCCAGTACTTC,CAWSMGWETQYF
TRBV27,-,TRBJ1-1,-,TGTGCCAGCAGGCTGGGGGCAGGGAAAGGCACTGAAGCTTTCTTT,CASRLGAGKGTEAFF
TRBV28,-,TRBJ2-3,-,TGTGCCAGCAGTTTATGGGCAGATACGCAGTATTTT,CASSLWADTQYF
TRBV27,-,TRBJ2-3,few,TGTGCCAGCAGTTTATTTGGGACCCCAAGGGATACGCAGTATTTT,CASSLFGTPRDTQYF
TRBV29-1,-,TRBJ2-7,-,TGCAGCGTTGTTCCCGGGCGAACCTACGAGCAGTACTTC,CSVVPGRTYEQYF
TRBV10-3,TRBD2,TRBJ2-5,-,TGTGCCACCGGAGGGACACTAGCGGGGGAGAAAGAGACCCAGTACTTC,CATGGTLAGEKETQYF
TRBV12-3/TRBV12-4,-,TRBJ2-5,once,TGTGCCAGCACCCCGGGAACGGAAGAGACCCAGTACTTC,CASTPGTEETQYF
TRBV4-1,-,TRBJ1-4,-,TGCGCCAGCAGCACAGATTGGTCCTCTAATGAAAAACTGTTTTTT,CASSTDWSSNEKLFF
TRBV30,-,TRBJ2-6,-,TGTGCCTGGGGGCGAGGGGGTTCTGGGGCCAACGTCCTGACTTTC,CAWGRGGSGANVLTF
TRBV6-5,-,TRBJ2-4,-,TGTGCCAGCAGTTACTCGGTCGCCAAAAACATTCAGTACTTC,CASSYSVAKNIQYF
TRBV12-3/TRBV12-4,-,TRBJ2-7,once,TGTGCCAGCAGTTGGGACAACTCCTACGAGCAGTACTTC,CASSWDNSYEQYF
TRBV9,TRBD2,TRBJ2-7,-,TGTGCCAGCAGCGTAGTTGGTAGCGGGGCCTACGAGCAGTACTTC,CASSVVGSGAYEQYF
TRBV11-2,TRBD1,TRBJ1-1,-,TGTGCCAGCAGCTGGGGACAGTTGAACACTGAAGCTTTCTTT,CASSWGQLNTEAFF
TRBV5-1,TRBD1,TRBJ1-1,few,TGCGCCAGCAGAGGACAGGGGAACACTGAAGCTTTCTTT,CASRGQGNTEAFF
TRBV5-1,-,TRBJ1-1,-,TGCGCCAGCAGCTTGGGGTCTAGCGGGACGGAAAACACTGAAGCTTTCTTT,CASSLGSSGTENTEAFF
TRBV21-1,-,TRBJ2-7,-,TGTGCCAGCAGCAACCTGTACTTC,CASSNLYF
TRBV7-2,-,TRBJ2-4,-,TGTGCCAGCAGCCACCCTGGGACAAAAAACATTCAGTACTTC,CASSHPGTKNIQYF